Listed below are T cell receptor beta chains from one sample, sequenced in a study of shared clonotypes between healthy human individuals. Assay used: immunoSEQ multiplex PCR; TCRdb lists only in-frame clones, some missing. The repertoire holds about 2.2 million clones, with more than 85% as singletons. The sample consisted of naive CD8+ T cells from PBMCs. These TCRs come from a man aged 18 to 30 in good health. Some clones in this sample may be carry-over from other donors' samples. Each CDR3 is given with its conserved first and last residue. The D gene is left open where the match is weak. A clone size is listed for some rows: how often the clone was seen (once, few, many), or a class if it is expanded.

>TRBJ2-7|TRBV12-5|.|once
CATPLRGEVYEQYF
TGTGCTACCCCACTGAGGGGAGAGGTCTACGAGCAGTACTTC
>TRBJ2-7|TRBV27|.|.
CASSVYSGSSYEQYF
TGTGCCAGCAGCGTCTACAGTGGCAGCTCCTACGAGCAGTACTTC
>TRBJ2-6|TRBV7-9|.|.
CASSSIGSEANVLTF
TGTGCCAGCAGCTCAATAGGAAGCGAGGCCAACGTCCTGACTTTC
>TRBJ2-7|TRBV6-4|TRBD1|.
CASSDSRGRGHNEQYF
TGTGCCAGCAGTGACTCGAGGGGCAGGGGGCACAACGAGCAGTACTTC
>TRBJ2-1|TRBV28|TRBD2|.
CASSLMAGGVTKFF
TGTGCCAGCAGTTTAATGGCGGGAGGGGTCACTAAGTTCTTC
>TRBJ2-7|TRBV4-3|.|.
CASSQDHGPYEQYF
TGCGCCAGCAGCCAAGATCACGGACCCTACGAGCAGTACTTC
>TRBJ2-3|TRBV30|TRBD2|.
CAWSCPWIAGGPKWATDTQYF
TGTGCCTGGAGTTGTCCCTGGATAGCGGGAGGGCCAAAGTGGGCCACAGATACGCAGTATTTT
>TRBJ1-2|TRBV29-1|.|.
CSVDWWGSYTF
TGCAGCGTTGATTGGTGGGGCAGCTACACCTTC
>TRBJ2-7|TRBV19|.|.
CASSTGGPYEQYF
TGTGCCAGTAGTACAGGGGGGCCCTACGAGCAGTACTTC
>TRBJ2-5|TRBV11-2|TRBD2|once
CASSLVHGLAGDTQYF
TGTGCCAGCAGCTTAGTCCACGGACTAGCGGGAGACACCCAGTACTTC
>TRBJ2-7|TRBV30|TRBD2|.
CAWSVLAGGLILEQYF
TGTGCCTGGAGTGTTTTAGCGGGAGGGCTGATTCTCGAGCAGTACTTC
>TRBJ2-2|TRBV30|.|.
CAWSVERGLRFPGELFF
TGTGCCTGGAGTGTAGAGAGAGGGCTAAGGTTTCCCGGGGAGCTGTTTTTT
>TRBJ2-7|TRBV28|.|.
CASSVGPPLHEQYF
TGTGCCAGCAGTGTGGGACCCCCTCTCCACGAGCAGTACTTC